The rows below give T cell receptor beta chains drawn from one sample of a study of CXCR3-negative and CXCR3-positive naive CD8 T cells. Reprocessing the 5' RACE reads, TCRdb reports a single entry for every CDR3 protein and omits DNA. This sample's table reports around 56,000 distinct CDR3 sequences. The sequencing sample was made of naive CXCR3- CD8+ T cells from blood. All receptors derive from a human donor in good health. Some clones in this sample may be carry-over from other donors' samples. Each CDR3 is given with its conserved first and last residue.

j_call v_call cdr3_aa
TRBJ2-1 TRBV6-1 CASSEPTMSQGDSGEQFF
TRBJ2-1 TRBV29-1 CSVELIHEQFF
TRBJ2-2 TRBV4-3 CASSQEAGGLSTGELFF
TRBJ2-5 TRBV14 CASSQDTFKYQETQYF
TRBJ1-1 TRBV7-3 CASSWPPGQGTANTEAFF
TRBJ1-2 TRBV29-1 CSGEGGRGYTF
TRBJ2-3 TRBV7-2 CASSPGLERYF
TRBJ2-1 TRBV29-1 CSVVPGLAYEQFF
TRBJ2-7 TRBV7-6 CATAAGPRRYEQYF
TRBJ2-1 TRBV7-8 CASSFRGASYNEQFF
TRBJ2-7 TRBV14 CASSQEGNYEQYF
TRBJ1-5 TRBV20-1 CSARDRQASNQPQHF
TRBJ2-7 TRBV14 CASSQEVGDRVDEQYF
TRBJ2-7 TRBV4-2 CASSLGTEQYF
TRBJ2-2 TRBV28 CASSVLIHPVGELFF
TRBJ1-1 TRBV12-3/TRBV12-4 CASSFRAEAFF
TRBJ1-6 TRBV3-2 CASSQVERGQDNSPLHF
TRBJ2-1 TRBV6-5 CASSYRVLSTNNEQFF
TRBJ2-7 TRBV29-1 CSVAPRDSYEQYF
TRBJ2-2 TRBV20-1 CSASPGTSDSGELFF
TRBJ2-3 TRBV7-3 CASSLGIGDGSTDTQYF
TRBJ2-1 TRBV4-3 CASSQDRAIRGLNSEQFF
TRBJ2-2 TRBV27 CASSLRGNTGELFF
TRBJ2-7 TRBV12-3/TRBV12-4 CASSFSRAYEQYF
TRBJ2-7 TRBV7-2 CASSLGGLDTDYEQYF
TRBJ1-1 TRBV28 CASSPDRDLNTEAFF
TRBJ2-1 TRBV5-8 CASSLVGGNLYNEQFF
TRBJ2-2 TRBV5-6 CASSLGQGFDTGELFF
TRBJ2-7 TRBV11-2 CASSLDRFGTTSYEQYF
TRBJ2-7 TRBV3-1 CASSQTAGTGSSYEQYF
TRBJ2-7 TRBV7-2 CASSLTRGSYEQYF
TRBJ2-1 TRBV12-3/TRBV12-4 CASSFGQSFEQFF
TRBJ2-1 TRBV11-3 CASSPGVGANEQFF
TRBJ2-2 TRBV3-1 CASSHTNTGELFF
TRBJ1-1 TRBV5-1 CASSLRQGPNTEAFF
TRBJ2-7 TRBV9 CASILTRSWQGSLEDDYYEQYF
TRBJ1-4 TRBV11-2 CASSLTGTPGKLFF
TRBJ2-1 TRBV2 CASPTDVTDNEQFF
TRBJ2-1 TRBV28 CASSLDRHEQFF
TRBJ1-2 TRBV20-1 CSVIRPGKETYGYTF
TRBJ1-2 TRBV11-3 CASSLQGSYGYTF
TRBJ2-1 TRBV24-1 CATSDFEGGDSYNEQFF
TRBJ1-1 TRBV7-6 CASSLEGGLNTEAFF
TRBJ1-1 TRBV5-1 CASSLVPQNTEAFF
TRBJ2-7 TRBV10-2 CASSDVGTGLAGYEQYF
TRBJ2-7 TRBV12-3/TRBV12-4 CASSFPDRGEVEQYF
TRBJ2-1 TRBV29-1 CSVHLVDSDGQQFF
TRBJ2-7 TRBV2 CASSEEVTTLYEQYF
TRBJ2-1 TRBV11-2 CASSLAASGYNEQFF
TRBJ2-3 TRBV9 CASSPQTGGADTQYF